Listed here are 9 T cell receptor beta chains from one sample, sequenced in a study of T cells in Graves' hyperthyroidism and ophthalmopathy (dated by TCRdb to the late 2010s). The library relied on multiplex PCR. Sequenced on an Illumina HiSeq 2000. Amplification of TCR beta CDR3 regions was carried out from RNA transcripts. A first-round RT-PCR of the TCR CDR3 used the HTBI primer set with the Qiagen OneStep RT-PCR kit. The raw public reads went through TCRdb reprocessing: fastp at Q25, MiXCR clone calling, in-frame beta chains kept. For every CDR3 protein sequence, its rows merge into one entry that carries the most common genes and DNA. This sample has some 740,000 distinct CDR3 sequences in its table, and less than 15% of those were observed once. The ten largest clones capture 10% of the sample. Material for sequencing was blood. These receptors were collected from a woman between 18 and 29 years old with Graves' hyperthyroidism.

There are many counts of this clonotype. This rearrangement joins TRBV4-3 to TRBJ2-1, with TRBD2 identical over 8 bases. This CDR3 has 15 residues. The germline CDR1 and CDR2 sequences are LGHNA and YSLEER. V trimming: 4 bases; J trimming: 4 bases; junction bases outside the gene matches: 6. CDR3 amino acids: CASSPGVAGYNEQFF. In DNA, the CDR3 is TGCGCCAGCAGCCCCGGGGTAGCGGGGTACAATGAGCAGTTCTTC.

This clonotype occurred many times. The chain uses TRBV2 and TRBJ2-6; D is perhaps TRBD2 (5 bases). V lost 6 bases to trimming and J lost 4 bases, with 19 bases between them. Per germline, CDR1 SNHLY and CDR2 FYNNEI. The CDR3 sequence is 17 residues long. CDR3 DNA: TGTGCCAGCAGGGAGGAAGGGCCCCCGAGAGGGGCCAACGTCCTGACTTTC. Its protein is CASREEGPPRGANVLTF.

This clonotype was seen many times. The chain recombines TRBV12-3 or TRBV12-4 with TRBJ2-3, with D possibly matching TRBD1 (7 bases). This CDR3 is 14 amino acids long. Trimming cost V 7 bases and J 3 bases, with 14 bases left between them. CDR3 sequence: CASTLRGVTDTQYF. The CDR3 DNA sequence: TGTGCCAGCACCCTCAGGGGGGTTACAGATACGCAGTATTTT.

This clonotype was counted ten times or more. The CDR3 nucleotides read TGTGCCAGCTCACCACCGTGGGTGGCGATCCAAGAGACCCAGTACTTC. As protein: CASSPPWVAIQETQYF. V usage is TRBV18 and J usage is TRBJ2-5; D remains ambiguous. The CDR3 is made up of 16 amino acids. Trimming removed 0 bases at V and 1 base at J, with 12 bases between. CDR1 and CDR2 (germline): KGHSH, LQKENI.

This clonotype has ten or more counts. V is TRBV29-1 and J is TRBJ2-1; 9 bases line up with TRBD1. Germline CDR1 is SQVTM and CDR2 is ANQGSEA. Germline trimming cut 7 bases from V and 10 bases from J; bases unmatched to any gene: 8. The CDR3 is made up of 12 amino acids. The CDR3 region is CSAGTGTGEQFF. CDR3 nucleotide sequence: TGCAGCGCCGGGACAGGGACTGGGGAGCAGTTCTTC.

This clonotype was recorded many times. The chain recombines TRBV27 with TRBJ2-5; tentatively, D is TRBD1 or TRBD2 (5 bases each). Trimming stripped 5 bases from V and 7 bases from J, with 14 bases between. From germline, CDR1 is MNHEY and CDR2 SMNVEV (reference sequence). The CDR3 sequence is 13 residues long. The DNA for the CDR3 is TGTGCCAGCAGTGGGGACCCCCGGGGGACCCAGTACTTC. Translated, it gives CASSGDPRGTQYF.

This clonotype was seen more than once but under ten times. This sequence joins TRBV5-1 and TRBJ2-3; 7 bases align to TRBD1. There are 15 residues in the CDR3. The V gene's germline CDR1 is SGHRS and CDR2 YFSETQ. J gave up 2 bases and V 4 bases, and 7 bases lay outside the gene matches. The CDR3 sequence is CASSTGQLITDTQYF. Written as DNA, the CDR3 is TGCGCCAGCAGCACGGGACAGTTAATCACAGATACGCAGTATTTT.

This clonotype was seen repeatedly, ten times or more. The chain couples TRBV28 to TRBJ2-1; D remains unclear. This CDR3 spans 13 amino acids. Germline V gene lookup returns CDR1 MDHEN and CDR2 SYDVKM. V was cut by 3 bases and J by 7 bases, with 10 bases left in between. CDR3 loop: CASSFRVRNEQFF. CDR3 nucleotide sequence: TGTGCCAGCAGTTTCCGGGTCAGAAATGAGCAGTTCTTC. The variable domain in full, completed from reference TRBV28 and TRBJ2-1, reads DVKVTQSSRYLVKRTGEKVFLECVQDMDHENMFWYRQDPGLGLRLIYFSYDVKMKEKGDIPEGYSVSREKKERFSLILESASTNQTSMYLCASSFRVRNEQFFGPGTRLTVL.

This clonotype has a count of ten or more. The genes are TRBV28 and TRBJ1-1, with D possibly TRBD1 on 6 matching bases. Trimming stripped 2 bases from V and 11 bases from J, with 18 bases between. Germline V gene sequence: CDR1 MDHEN, CDR2 SYDVKM. CDR3 size: 14 residues. The CDR3 coding sequence is TGTGCCAGCAGTTTAGGCCACATCGGGACATCGGCTTTCTTT. It translates to CASSLGHIGTSAFF.